This T cell receptor (delta chain) was documented in a study of Vδ1+ human thymocytes. Findings and caveats of the study: Thymic TRG and TRD repertoires appeared highly polyclonal.

Deletions cut 3 bases from V and 0 bases from J, with 17 bases between. The CDR3 totals 17 residues. Germline CDR1 TSWWSYY, CDR2 QGS. The template was reverse-transcribed extracted RNA. Pooled V-gene forward primers with one constant-region reverse primer generated the CDR3 amplicons by multiplex PCR. TCRdb redid the clone calls on the multiplex PCR reads with CATT. The table lists about 53,000 delta-chain clones, around 16% of them singletons, with about 0.4% in the top ten. This clone was seen a handful of times. Its target is unknown. This sequence originates from a girl under three years old who had congenital heart surgery. V usage is TRDV1 and J usage is TRDJ1, with D possibly TRDD3 on 5 matching bases. Sequenced sample: Vdelta1+ gamma-delta thymocytes from the thymus. Regarding subset: FACS-sorted CD3+ TCRalphabeta- TCRVdelta1+ TCRVdelta2- thymocytes. The CDR3 loop reads CALGDQKGAPYTDKLIF. CDR3 nucleotides: TGTGCTCTTGGGGACCAAAAGGGGGCCCCGTACACCGATAAACTCATCTTT.